These T cell receptor beta chains were read from a single sample in a study of response to subunit inactivated influenza vaccine. Using its own MiXCR run on the RT-PCR reads, TCRdb lists one record per CDR3 protein. There are a few hundred thousand distinct CDR3 sequences in the sample; around 7.9% occur only once, and under 15% lies in the top ten. Sample: PBMCs from blood, taken roughly 24 months after vaccination. The origin of the receptors is a man in his fifties or sixties who received an inactivated influenza vaccine. The CDR3 runs from the conserved cysteine through the conserved F or W.

>TRBV5-1
CASSVDRSNTGELFF
>TRBV29-1
CSLRWGRYF
>TRBV7-8
CASSTPASGGNRDTQYF
>TRBV6-1
CASRLGSSVYEQYF
>TRBV28
CASSLGLAEDTQYF
>TRBV20-1
CSASVQGANSPLHF
>TRBV14
CASSRYQETQYF
>TRBV7-2
CASSLPSVFEQYF
>TRBV6-1
CASSGSGGLGETQYF
>TRBV11-1
CASSRTIKAQYF
>TRBV6-5
CASSYGQKTRATEAFF
>TRBV7-9
CASSSLNRGTYGYTF
>TRBV12-3/TRBV12-4
CASSLSRAREAFF
>TRBV3-1
CASSPTVNTEAFF
>TRBV5-1
CASSLERESNTGELFF
>TRBV7-8
CASSYQDPDEQYF
>TRBV5-1
CASGPGTGELFF
>TRBV11-2
CASSLAPDLWGFF
>TRBV4-3
CASSHGTGTGELFF
>TRBV6-2/TRBV6-3
CASSYHQGYEQYF
>TRBV20-1
CSAESSTGYGYTF
>TRBV20-1
CSAPHGVAGGSEDEQFF
>TRBV5-1
CASSQSSGSTDTQYF
>TRBV6-1
CASSPRESVSDTQYF
>TRBV15
CATSRDPGAYGYTF
>TRBV20-1
CSAREWEKDGYTF
>TRBV3-1
CASSPVTRAGELFF
>TRBV2
CASRRSGQGDTDTQYF
>TRBV6-5
CASILEGLANTGELFF
>TRBV6-5
CASSYLAGGPHEQYF
>TRBV30
CAWSVQGFEQYF
>TRBV9
CASSSLAGGRYEQFF
>TRBV7-8
CASSPGLAGVLETQYF
>TRBV10-3
CATRWLAGGSTGELFF
>TRBV5-1
CASSPDPEQIYGYTF
>TRBV12-3/TRBV12-4
CASSPGTGALETQYF
>TRBV9
CASSVVDRADHEQYF
>TRBV29-1
CSVVRTLSYGYTF
>TRBV2
CASSPTGYALGYF
>TRBV2
CASSERRANTGELFF
>TRBV5-4
CASSQPDRGFWGEQYF
>TRBV7-2
CASSLEPSGNTGELFF
>TRBV3-1
CASSPAGGIANTGELFF
>TRBV10-3
CAISDWISGSYEQYF
>TRBV7-2
CASSLAFGLSERGAYEQYF
>TRBV20-1
CSARVAGDYNEQFF
>TRBV15
CATSNQGAYGYTF
>TRBV20-1
CSARDARSGGSSYEQYF
>TRBV4-1
CASSTLHRDGQETQYF
>TRBV25-1
CASSGLANYNEQFF
>TRBV6-5
CASSYSRRGAGELFF
>TRBV20-1
CSARDPPFAEAFF
>TRBV20-1
CSARDRRDSSTYEQYF
>TRBV4-2
CASSQPKTSGGRDTQYF
>TRBV2
CASSEVLTSSYNEQFF
>TRBV12-3/TRBV12-4
CASSATSGIAETQYF
>TRBV20-1
CSARDGLHNEQFF
>TRBV6-1
CASRTLVLLGELFF
>TRBV5-1
CASSTAGGSEQFF